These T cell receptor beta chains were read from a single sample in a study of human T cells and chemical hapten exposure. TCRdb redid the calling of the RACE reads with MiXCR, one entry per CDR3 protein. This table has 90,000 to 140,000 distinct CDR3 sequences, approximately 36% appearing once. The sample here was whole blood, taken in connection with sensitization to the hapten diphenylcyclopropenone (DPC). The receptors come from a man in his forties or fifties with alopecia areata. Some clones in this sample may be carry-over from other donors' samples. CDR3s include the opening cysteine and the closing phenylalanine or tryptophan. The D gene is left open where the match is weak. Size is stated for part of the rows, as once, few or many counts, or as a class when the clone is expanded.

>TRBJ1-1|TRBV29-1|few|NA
CSVGGGAVDTEAFF
TGCAGCGTTGGAGGGGGAGCGGTAGACACTGAAGCTTTCTTT
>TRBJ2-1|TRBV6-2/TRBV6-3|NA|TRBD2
CASRIQLAGTPNEQFF
TGTGCCAGCAGAATTCAACTAGCGGGAACTCCCAATGAGCAGTTCTTC
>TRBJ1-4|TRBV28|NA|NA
CASSFSGIHPTNEKLFF
TGTGCCAGCAGTTTTTCGGGAATTCACCCAACTAATGAAAAACTGTTTTTT
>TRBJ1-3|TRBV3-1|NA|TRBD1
CASSQVTGPLGNTIYF
TGTGCCAGCAGCCAAGTGACAGGGCCTCTTGGAAACACCATATATTTT
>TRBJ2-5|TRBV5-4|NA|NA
CASSPPAGAEETQYF
TGTGCCAGCAGCCCGCCGGCCGGGGCTGAAGAGACCCAGTACTTC
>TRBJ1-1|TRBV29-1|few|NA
CSSGRANTEAFF
TGCAGCTCGGGACGGGCGAACACTGAAGCTTTCTTT
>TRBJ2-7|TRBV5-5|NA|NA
CASSSTGWGSYEQYF
TGTGCCAGCAGCAGTACAGGGTGGGGGTCCTACGAGCAGTACTTC
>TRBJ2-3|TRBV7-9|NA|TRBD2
CASSFGLAGGGTDTQYF
TGTGCCAGCAGCTTTGGACTAGCGGGAGGGGGGACAGATACGCAGTATTTT
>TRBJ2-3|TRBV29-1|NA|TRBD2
CSVVGAGGASTDTQYF
TGCAGCGTTGTTGGAGCGGGAGGCGCTAGCACAGATACGCAGTATTTT
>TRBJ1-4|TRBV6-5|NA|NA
CASRPDGRLGRLFF
TGTGCCAGCAGGCCCGACGGAAGGCTGGGAAGGCTGTTTTTT
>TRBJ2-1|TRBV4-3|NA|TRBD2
CASSQEGLLYNEQFF
TGCGCCAGCAGCCAAGAGGGACTACTATACAATGAGCAGTTCTTC
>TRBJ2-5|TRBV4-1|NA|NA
CASSQGTVAQETQYF
TGCGCCAGCAGCCAAGGGACAGTAGCCCAAGAGACCCAGTACTTC
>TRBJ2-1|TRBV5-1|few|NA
CASSLQAGTSYNEQFF
TGCGCCAGCAGCTTGCAGGCAGGGACCTCCTACAATGAGCAGTTCTTC
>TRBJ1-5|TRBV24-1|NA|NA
CATRRGGWQPQHF
TGTGCCACCCGCCGGGGCGGCTGGCAGCCCCAGCATTTT
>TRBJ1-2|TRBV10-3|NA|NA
CAISEFNGPYGYTF
TGTGCCATCAGTGAGTTTAACGGACCCTATGGCTACACCTTC
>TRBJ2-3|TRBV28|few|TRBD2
CASELAGEGSDTQYF
TGTGCCAGCGAGCTAGCGGGAGAAGGTTCAGATACGCAGTATTTT
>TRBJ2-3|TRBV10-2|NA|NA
CASSRRTDTQYF
TGCGCCAGCAGTAGACGTACGGATACGCAGTATTTT
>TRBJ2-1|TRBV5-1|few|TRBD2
CASSLGTRPDEQFF
TGCGCCAGCAGCTTGGGGACTAGACCCGACGAGCAGTTCTTC
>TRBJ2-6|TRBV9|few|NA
CASSVATSSGGAGANVLTF
TGTGCCAGCAGCGTAGCTACGAGTTCTGGGGGCGCAGGGGCCAACGTCCTGACTTTC
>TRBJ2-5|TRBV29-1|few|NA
CSVKGRYQETQYF
TGCAGCGTTAAAGGAAGGTACCAAGAGACCCAGTACTTC
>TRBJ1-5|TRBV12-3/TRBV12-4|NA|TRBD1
CASRGTVNQPQHF
TGTGCCAGCAGAGGGACAGTTAATCAGCCCCAGCATTTT
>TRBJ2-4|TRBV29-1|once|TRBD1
CSEETGGIQYF
TGCAGCGAGGAAACAGGGGGCATTCAGTACTTC
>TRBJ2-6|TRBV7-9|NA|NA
CASSLESGGRGTGANVLTF
TGTGCCAGCAGCTTAGAGTCGGGAGGAAGGGGGACCGGGGCCAACGTCCTGACTTTC
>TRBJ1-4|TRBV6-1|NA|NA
CASSRYYSRTNEKLFF
TGTGCCAGCAGCAGATATTACAGCCGCACTAATGAAAAACTGTTTTTT
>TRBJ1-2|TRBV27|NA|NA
CASSSRQGKKGYTF
TGTGCCAGCAGTTCCCGCCAGGGCAAGAAGGGCTACACCTTC
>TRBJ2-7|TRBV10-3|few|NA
CAISESKYEQYF
TGTGCCATCAGTGAGTCGAAGTACGAGCAGTACTTC
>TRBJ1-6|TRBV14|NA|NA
CASSQELWTDNSPLHF
TGTGCCAGCAGCCAAGAGTTGTGGACAGATAATTCACCCCTCCACTTT
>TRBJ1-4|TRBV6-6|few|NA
CASRDRPNEKLFF
TGTGCCAGCCGTGACAGGCCGAATGAAAAACTGTTTTTT